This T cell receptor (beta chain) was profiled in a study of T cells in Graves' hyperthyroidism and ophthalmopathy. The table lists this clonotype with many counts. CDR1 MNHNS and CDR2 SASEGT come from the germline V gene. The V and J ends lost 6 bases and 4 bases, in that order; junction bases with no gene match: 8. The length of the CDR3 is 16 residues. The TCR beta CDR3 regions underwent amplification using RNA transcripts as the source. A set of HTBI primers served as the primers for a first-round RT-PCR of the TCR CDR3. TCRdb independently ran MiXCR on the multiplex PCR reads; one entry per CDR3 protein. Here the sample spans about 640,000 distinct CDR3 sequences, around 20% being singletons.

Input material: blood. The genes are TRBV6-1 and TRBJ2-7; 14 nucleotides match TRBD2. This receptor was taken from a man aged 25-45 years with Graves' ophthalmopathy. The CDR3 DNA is TGTGCCAGCAGGGATACCGGGACTAGCGGGAGTTACGAGCAGTACTTC. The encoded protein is CASRDTGTSGSYEQYF.